A single count supports the clone carrying this TCR beta chain. This specimen comes from a study of blood T cell repertoires in COVID-19. The data were produced by immunoSEQ multiplex PCR, yet TCRdb's version contains in-frame clones alone and is incomplete. The data hold 200,000 to 250,000 clones, with 65% to 85% observed a single time. The CDR3 has 12 amino acids. Trimming took 5 bases from V and 4 from J, leaving 9 bases between them. The germline V gene encodes CDR1 GTSNPN and CDR2 SVGIG (reference sequence). The V and J genes are TRBV30 and TRBJ1-3; D possibly corresponds to TRBD1 (5 bases). This receptor was obtained from a woman aged 55-69 years with acute or convalescent COVID-19. Specimen: peripheral blood. CDR3 region: CAWGAYGNTIYF. DNA of the CDR3: TGTGCCTGGGGGGCATACGGAAACACCATATATTTT.